The text below deals with one T cell receptor beta chain. These data are taken from a study of shared clonotypes between healthy human individuals. Study details: A couple of women and three men aged 18 to 49 made up the donors.

V was shortened by 5 bases and J by 3 bases, with 13 bases between the two germline ends. CDR3 length equals 14 residues. CDR1 MNHEY and CDR2 SVGAGI come from the germline V gene. The assay used deep level. In replicate PCRs of sorted subsets, approximately 190 ng DNA, approximately 30,000 T cell genomes, was used. Profiled with immunoSEQ multiplex PCR; TCRdb holds only in-frame clones, not every one. Here the sample spans about 2 million clones, roughly 96% being singletons. Sequenced input: naive CD4+ T cells sorted from blood. The subset was: CD45RA+ positively selected. This receptor was identified in a man between 18 and 29 years old in good health. The V call is TRBV6-5, the J call TRBJ1-1, with D possibly matching TRBD1 (5 bases). CDR3 protein: CASSMGRKYTEAFF. Written as DNA, the CDR3 is TGTGCCAGCAGTATGGGACGGAAATACACTGAAGCTTTCTTT.